One sample yielded the 4 T cell receptor beta chains listed below, sequenced in a study of cytomegalovirus exposure and HLA in healthy donors. PCR employed 60 Vbeta and 13 Jbeta primers. Data came from immunoSEQ multiplex PCR; TCRdb stores just in-frame clones and leaves some out. The data show under 200,000 clones, about three quarters seen once. Sequencing input: PBMCs. The source is a female donor in good health and CMV-seronegative.

The rearrangement links TRBV10-1 to TRBJ2-2, with D uncertain. This CDR3 spans 14 amino acids. Looked up from germline, CDR1 is WNHNN and CDR2 is SYGVQD (reference sequence). Trimming shortened V by 3 bases and J by 0 bases, and 5 bases separated the two germline ends. In DNA, the CDR3 is TGCGCCAGCAGTGATCGGGCGAACACCGGGGAGCTGTTTTTT. Translated: CASSDRANTGELFF.

The V gene is TRBV9, the J gene TRBJ2-1, with 8 nucleotides matching TRBD2. The CDR3 spans 18 residues. J gave up 1 base and V 3 bases, and 12 bases lay outside the gene matches. The germline V gene encodes CDR1 SGDLS and CDR2 YYNGEE. The CDR3 sequence is CASSARISGVGSYNEQFF. For the CDR3, the DNA is TGTGCCAGCAGCGCGAGGATTAGCGGGGTCGGTTCCTACAATGAGCAGTTCTTC.

This clone has more than one count but fewer than ten. The chain has TRBV4-1 and TRBJ2-7, with 10 bases matching TRBD1. J was trimmed by 4 bases and V by 6 bases; bases with no gene match: 6. The CDR3 contains 14 residues. CDR1 and CDR2 (germline): MGHRA, YSYEKL. In DNA form, the CDR3 reads TGCGCCAGCAGTCCGACAGGGGGCCTGTACGAGCAGTACTTC. This encodes CASSPTGGLYEQYF.

V usage is TRBV7-3 and J usage is TRBJ1-1, with 7 bases identical to TRBD1. CDR1 and CDR2 from the germline V gene are SGHTA and FQGTGA. CDR3 size: 14 residues. V was pared by 2 bases and J by 4 bases, with 4 bases of the junction left unmatched. Here the CDR3 DNA reads TGTGCCAGCAGCTTAGGAGGGGGCGGCACTGAAGCTTTCTTT. This codes for CASSLGGGGTEAFF.